These 17 T cell receptor beta chains share one sample of origin, sequenced in a study of T-cell reconstitution after alpha-beta-depleted transplantation in children (dated by TCRdb to 2016 to 2017). The receptor library was made with PCR. The sample was run on an Illumina HiSeq 2500. TCR libraries were prepared with molecular barcoding, using unique molecular identifiers to normalize TCRbeta repertoire quantification. The public sequencing data were trimmed at Q25 with fastp and processed into clonotypes with MiXCR by TCRdb, which kept only in-frame beta chains. Merged by CDR3 protein, the rows form single entries marked with the most common genes and DNA. Counted in this sample were roughly 420,000 distinct CDR3 sequences; roughly 16% of them appeared once. The ten biggest clones cover less than 30% of the sample. The intended sense of this specimen's treatment or condition label: allogeneic hematopoietic cell transplantation with graft depleted of TCRalphabeta T cells and CD19 B cells.

The sequences come from PBMCs, mostly from graft donor cells, collected 360 days after TCRalphabeta/CD19-depleted stem cell transplant. The receptors were gathered from a boy younger than two who had a stem cell transplant for Wiskott-Aldrich syndrome, so the T cells may come from the graft donor.

In the case of this clonotype: Sequence at one end of the junction differs from germline and may be a read error. This rearrangement joins TRBV10-3 to TRBJ2-1; the D gene is possibly TRBD1 (6 bases). The length of the CDR3 is 18 residues. Germline lookup yields CDR1 ENHRY and CDR2 SYGVKD. The CDR3 is CAFSLGKQGKWFYNEQFF. Here the CDR3 DNA reads TGTGCCTTCAGTTTAGGCAAACAGGGAAAATGGTTTTACAATGAGCAGTTCTTC.

Only a few counts were recorded for this clonotype. V and J are TRBV7-2 and TRBJ2-5, with 8 bases identical to TRBD1. The V segment lost 0 bases and the J segment 5 bases; nucleotides outside the gene matches: 14. This CDR3 is built from 18 residues. Germline V gene data show CDR1 as SGHTA and CDR2 as FQGNSA. Written as DNA, the CDR3 is TGTGCCAGCAGCTTAGCGTGGCAGGGGGCACATCCTGCGGAGACCCAGTACTTC. Residues: CASSLAWQGAHPAETQYF.

The table lists this clonotype with a few counts. The J gene is TRBJ2-1, the V gene TRBV20-1, with TRBD2 identical over 11 bases. This CDR3 is 15 amino acids long. Trimming cost V 4 bases and J 3 bases; bases outside gene matches: 5. In germline, CDR1 is DFQATT, CDR2 SNEGSKA (reference sequence). Here the CDR3 DNA reads TGCAGTGCTACTAGCCTAGCGGGAGGCTACAATGAGCAGTTCTTC. Amino acid sequence: CSATSLAGGYNEQFF.

This clonotype was picked up a small number of times. The chain combines TRBV11-2 with TRBJ2-7; a weak D match, TRBD1 (5 bases). The V end lost 4 bases, the J end lost 4 bases, and 14 bases lay between the germline ends. Germline V gene sequence: CDR1 SGHAT, CDR2 FQNNGV. CDR3 length: 14 amino acids. The CDR3 nucleotides are TGTGCCAGCAGCTCGCGAAGACAGAGGTACGAGCAGTACTTC. Its translation: CASSSRRQRYEQYF.

The chain combines TRBV20-1 with TRBJ1-2; 9 nucleotides line up with TRBD1. V shed 7 bases and J 4 bases; nucleotides not matched to a gene: 4. Germline V gene sequence: CDR1 DFQATT, CDR2 SNEGSKA (reference sequence). The length of the CDR3 is 12 residues. The CDR3 reads CSVQGATYGYTF. The CDR3 DNA sequence: TGCAGTGTACAGGGGGCGACCTATGGCTACACCTTC.

The gene calls are TRBV12-3 or TRBV12-4 and TRBJ1-2; D uncertain. Trimming cost V 5 bases and J 7 bases, with 14 bases left between them. CDR3 length: 13 residues. The DNA for the CDR3 is TGTGCCAGCAGTCACTCCCGACGGGGTGGCTACACCTTC. Residues: CASSHSRRGGYTF.

The chain's CDR3 is CSVRQGETQYF. As DNA, the CDR3 is TGCAGTGTAAGACAGGGGGAGACCCAGTACTTC. The chain joins TRBV20-1 to TRBJ2-5, with 8 nucleotides matching TRBD1. CDR3 size: 11 residues. V was pared by 7 bases and J by 5 bases, with 3 bases of the junction left unmatched. Per germline, CDR1 DFQATT and CDR2 SNEGSKA (reference sequence).

This clonotype was recorded a few times. J is TRBJ2-7 and V is TRBV5-6; D is uncertain. Trimming cost V 4 bases and J 4 bases, with 15 bases left between them. The CDR3 loop spans 14 amino acids. Germline V lookup: CDR1 SGHDT, CDR2 YYEEEE. CDR3 sequence: CASSRLGYGYEQYF. The CDR3 bases are TGTGCCAGCAGCCGATTGGGATACGGGTACGAGCAGTACTTC.

This clonotype was counted only a few times. The CDR3 protein is CASMRDTVYNEQFF. DNA of the CDR3: TGTGCCAGCATGCGGGACACAGTATACAATGAGCAGTTCTTC. The genes are TRBV2 and TRBJ2-1, with D tentatively TRBD1 or TRBD2 (6 bases each). The CDR3 runs to 14 residues. Deletions cut 7 bases from V and 4 bases from J, with 14 bases between. Germline V gene data show CDR1 as SNHLY and CDR2 as FYNNEI.

This clonotype was detected a few times. The chain has TRBV5-1 and TRBJ1-2; D unresolved. The V gene lost 0 bases and the J gene lost 6 bases, with 12 bases spanning the gap. Germline-derived CDR1 and CDR2 are SGHRS and YFSETQ. The CDR3 covers 14 residues. The CDR3 sequence is CASSLGAGGDGYTF. The CDR3, as DNA: TGCGCCAGCAGCTTGGGTGCCGGCGGAGATGGCTACACCTTC.

The chain couples TRBV7-7 to TRBJ2-3, with a possible D match to TRBD1 (7 bases). The CDR3 length is 17 residues. Germline lookup yields CDR1 SSHAT and CDR2 FNYEAQ (reference sequence). V was cut by 2 bases and J by 0 bases, with 15 bases left in between. CDR3 residues: CASSLIGSGGSTDTQYF. CDR3 nucleotides: TGTGCCAGCAGCTTAATCGGGTCAGGGGGGAGCACAGATACGCAGTATTTT.

The rearrangement links TRBV4-1 to TRBJ2-7; a possible D gene is TRBD1 (6 bases). Germline CDR1 MGHRA, CDR2 YSYEKL. The CDR3 contains 17 residues. Trimming removed 3 bases from V and 6 bases from J, with 24 bases in between. The CDR3 sequence: CASSHPEGGRESREQYF. Written as DNA, the CDR3 is TGCGCCAGCAGCCACCCTGAAGGGGGTCGAGAGTCGCGCGAGCAGTACTTC.

This clonotype was seen at least ten times. The chain has TRBV7-9 and TRBJ1-6, with 7 bases fitting TRBD1. V dropped 7 bases and J dropped 9; count of bases not matched to a gene: 12. The CDR3 length is 15 residues. Germline loops: CDR1 SEHNR, CDR2 FQNEAQ (reference sequence). The CDR3 is CASTPGGTEVSPLHF. CDR3 in DNA: TGTGCCAGCACCCCGGGGGGGACAGAGGTTTCACCCCTCCACTTT.

This clonotype was seen a handful of times. The chain combines TRBV18 with TRBJ2-1, with 11 bases aligning to TRBD2. The CDR3 contains 18 residues. The junction had 9 bases not matched to a gene; V was cut back by 2 bases and J by 3 bases. Germline loops: CDR1 KGHSH, CDR2 LQKENI. DNA for the CDR3: TGTGCCAGCTCACCAGGGTTAAGTACTAGCGGGAGCTACAATGAGCAGTTCTTC. Translation: CASSPGLSTSGSYNEQFF. The variable domain in full, with the rest retrieved from reference TRBV18 and TRBJ2-1, is NAGVMQNPRHLVRRRGQEARLRCSPMKGHSHVYWYRQLPEEGLKFMVYLQKENIIDESGMPKERFSAEFPKEGPSILRIQQVVRGDSAAYFCASSPGLSTSGSYNEQFFGPGTRLTVL.

The CDR3 DNA reads TGCGCCAGCAGCCAAGAGGGGGCCGGTAATTCACCCCTCCACTTT. Its protein product is CASSQEGAGNSPLHF. The chain combines TRBV4-1 with TRBJ1-6, with a possible D match to TRBD1 (6 bases). V gave up 0 bases and J gave up 6 bases, with 9 bases separating them. The germline gives CDR1 MGHRA, CDR2 YSYEKL. The CDR3 totals 15 residues.

The chain links TRBV11-2 to TRBJ2-5; TRBD2 matches at 12 bases. This CDR3 has 20 residues. The V and J ends lost 2 bases and 0 bases, in that order; junction bases with no gene match: 13. The germline gives CDR1 SGHAT, CDR2 FQNNGV. The CDR3 nucleotides read TGTGCCAGCAGCTTAAAGGGGGGTTGGACTAGCGGGAAGTACCAAGAGACCCAGTACTTC. Its translation: CASSLKGGWTSGKYQETQYF.

This clonotype was seen only a few times. The chain couples TRBV29-1 to TRBJ2-1, with 10 bases identical to TRBD2. Trimming took 1 base from V and 4 from J; bases not matched to a gene: 10. The CDR3 is made up of 17 amino acids. Germline V gene sequence: CDR1 SQVTM, CDR2 ANQGSEA. The DNA of the CDR3 is TGCAGCGTTGAAGGCCGGAAAAATAGCGGGAGGTACAATGAGCAGTTCTTC. Translated: CSVEGRKNSGRYNEQFF.